This T cell receptor beta chain derives from a study of T cells after yellow fever vaccination. TCRdb re-called the 5' RACE reads through MiXCR, storing one row per CDR3 protein. The repertoire has roughly 160,000 distinct CDR3 sequences, about a tenth of them found once; the top ten carry approximately 35%. Germline V gene data show CDR1 as SGHVS and CDR2 as FNYEAQ. Trimming left V 8 bases short and J 5 bases short, with 12 bases between. This CDR3 is 12 amino acids long. This clonotype occurred a few times. This sequence originates from a man aged 18 to 29 who received the YFV17D yellow fever vaccine. Sequencing used CD8+ T cells sorted from PBMCs, obtained 45 days after the yellow fever booster vaccination. This chain connects TRBV7-6 to TRBJ1-1; a possible D gene is TRBD1 (6 bases). This chain's CDR3 is CASRGTRTEAFF. In DNA form, the CDR3 reads TGTGCCAGCCGTGGGACAAGAACTGAAGCTTTCTTT.